This TCR beta chain appears in the sequencing data of a study of cytomegalovirus exposure and HLA in healthy donors. As regards this clone: Its antigen is unknown.

The donors were part of the validation cohort of 120 subjects. That cohort was separate from the first cohort, which comprised some 670 subjects. Findings and limits, study-wide: There were 150 or so TCR beta chains listed as cytomegalovirus-associated. Subsequent analysis found a tendency for first-cohort TCR clusters to co-occur within the 95 to 150 validation repertoires. Reports indicated that the classifier achieved high specificity and sensitivity in diagnosing cytomegalovirus status.

The protocol was immunoSEQ multiplex PCR, while the TCRdb copy is restricted to in-frame clones and leaves out a portion. The table shows under 250,000 clones, with around nine tenths occurring only once. Germline CDR1 is MGHRA and CDR2 is YSYEKL. This CDR3 contains 16 residues. Trimming cost V 3 bases and J 5 bases; bases outside gene matches: 10. The V and J genes are TRBV4-1 and TRBJ2-7, with 10 nucleotides matching TRBD1. The clonotype comes from a woman aged 18 to 35 in good health and CMV-seropositive. Input material: PBMCs. The CDR3 spells CASSQPPDRGIHEQYF. The CDR3 DNA reads TGCGCCAGCAGCCAGCCCCCGGACAGGGGGATCCACGAGCAGTACTTC.